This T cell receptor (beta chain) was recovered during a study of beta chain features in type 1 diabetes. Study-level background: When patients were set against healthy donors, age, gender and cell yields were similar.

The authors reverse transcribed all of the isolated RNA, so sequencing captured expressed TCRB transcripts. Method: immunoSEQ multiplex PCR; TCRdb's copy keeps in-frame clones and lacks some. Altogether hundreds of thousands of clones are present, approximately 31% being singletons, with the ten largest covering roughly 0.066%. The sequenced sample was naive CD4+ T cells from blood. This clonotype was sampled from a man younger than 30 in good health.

As DNA, the CDR3 is TGTGCCCGGACTGACGGGAGTGGGCGCGAGCAGTTCTTC. Its protein is CARTDGSGREQFF. The chain links TRBV30 to TRBJ2-1; D is perhaps TRBD2 (6 bases). The CDR3 totals 13 residues. Per the germline V gene, CDR1 is GTSNPN and CDR2 is SVGIG (reference sequence). With 8 bases removed from V and 10 bases from J, the gap between germline ends came to 21 bases. The whole variable domain, filled in from reference TRBV30 and TRBJ2-1, reads SQTIHQWPATLVQPVGSPLSLECTVEGTSNPNLYWYRQAAGRGLQLLFYSVGIGQISSEVPQNLSASRPQDRQFILSSKKLLLSDSGFYLCARTDGSGREQFFGPGTRLTVL.